The clone carrying this T cell receptor beta chain appeared once. The data were obtained in a study of blood T cell repertoires in COVID-19. As for the study in general: The United States, Italy and Spain were the sources of the acute and convalescent COVID-19 samples. The cDNA or gDNA used as material had been derived from T cells, B-cell-depleted T cells, or PBMCs.

The CDR3 has 16 residues. Germline CDR1 and CDR2: LGHDT and YNNKEL (reference sequence). V lost 4 bases and J lost 12; bases outside the gene matches: 16. Per the authors' pipeline: Estimation of nucleated cell counts was performed using reference gene primer amplification. Measured with immunoSEQ multiplex PCR; TCRdb has only the in-frame clones, and not every one. V, J and clone size were drawn from that table, and D and trimming were deduced from the DNA. Of around 300,000 clones listed, approximately 85% are singletons. This chain connects TRBV3-1 (or the pseudogene TRBV3-2) to TRBJ2-1, with 9 nucleotides matching TRBD2. Sequencing was carried out using peripheral blood. The clonotype comes from a human donor in a cohort sampled during active COVID-19. CDR3 coding DNA: TGTGCCAGCAGCCCCCGGCGTGGGGCGGGGGGGCCGCGGCAGTTCTTC. Translated: CASSPRRGAGGPRQFF.